This TCR beta chain stems from a study of blood T cells in healthy people across ages. The study drew donors from healthy Caucasian individuals in Russia aged about 6 to 95. PBMCs numbering at least 6.5 million were isolated per sample. The CDR3 extends over 13 amino acids. V was shortened by 0 bases and J by 7 bases, with 7 bases between the two germline ends. CDR1 and CDR2 from the germline V gene are SGHKS and YYEKEE (reference sequence). A second about 7 to 11 cycle PCR used barcoded and J-beta primers. Every molecule of cDNA carried a tag from a template-switch adaptor with 12 random nucleotides. MiXCR, applied by TCRdb to the 5' RACE reads, yields one record per CDR3 protein. The repertoire has some 1.5 million distinct CDR3 sequences, approximately 28% of them found once; the top ten carry around 7.7%.

This chain links TRBV5-5 with TRBJ1-4; D possibly corresponds to TRBD1 (5 bases). This receptor was identified in a woman aged 25 to 45 in good health. The sample taken for sequencing was blood. The CDR3: CASSLVGVEKLFF. For the CDR3, the DNA is TGTGCCAGCAGCTTGGTAGGGGTTGAAAAACTGTTTTTT.